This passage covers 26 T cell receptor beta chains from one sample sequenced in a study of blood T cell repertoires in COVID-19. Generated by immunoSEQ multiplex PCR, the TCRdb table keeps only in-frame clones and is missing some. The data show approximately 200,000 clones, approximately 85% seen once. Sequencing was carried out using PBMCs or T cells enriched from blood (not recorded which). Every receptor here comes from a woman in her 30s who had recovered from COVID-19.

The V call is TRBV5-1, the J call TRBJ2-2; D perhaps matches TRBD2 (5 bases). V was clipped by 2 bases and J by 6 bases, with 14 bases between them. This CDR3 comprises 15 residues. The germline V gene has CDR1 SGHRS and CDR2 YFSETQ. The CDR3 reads CASSFDRGNAGELFF. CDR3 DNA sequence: TGCGCCAGCAGCTTCGACCGGGGAAACGCCGGGGAGCTGTTTTTT.

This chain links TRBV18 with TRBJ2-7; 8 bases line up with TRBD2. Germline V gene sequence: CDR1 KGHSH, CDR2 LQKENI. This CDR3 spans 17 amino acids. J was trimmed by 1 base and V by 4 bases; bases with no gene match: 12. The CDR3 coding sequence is TGTGCCAGCTCACAAGTCCCGGGAGGGGTCAGATCCTACGAGCAGTACTTC. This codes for CASSQVPGGVRSYEQYF.

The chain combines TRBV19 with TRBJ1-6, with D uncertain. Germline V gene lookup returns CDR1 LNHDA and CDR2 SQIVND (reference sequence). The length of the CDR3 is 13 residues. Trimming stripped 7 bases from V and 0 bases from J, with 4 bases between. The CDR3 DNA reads TGTGCCAGTACGGGCTCCTATAATTCACCCCTCCACTTT. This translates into CASTGSYNSPLHF.

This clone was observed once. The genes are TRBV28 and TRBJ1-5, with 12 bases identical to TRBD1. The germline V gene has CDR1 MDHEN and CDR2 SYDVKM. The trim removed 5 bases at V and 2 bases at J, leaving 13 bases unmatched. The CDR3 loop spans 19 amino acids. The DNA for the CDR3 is TGTGCCAGCAGTCCGGGGACAGGGGGCCATTTGTTAGGCAATCAGCCCCAGCATTTT. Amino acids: CASSPGTGGHLLGNQPQHF.

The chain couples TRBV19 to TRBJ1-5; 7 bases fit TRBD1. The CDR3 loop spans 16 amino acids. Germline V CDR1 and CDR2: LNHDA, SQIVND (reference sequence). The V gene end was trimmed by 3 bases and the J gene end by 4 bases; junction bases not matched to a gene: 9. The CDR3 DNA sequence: TGTGCCAGTAGTATGGGTCTAGGGGGCCGGAATCAGCCCCAGCATTTT. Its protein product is CASSMGLGGRNQPQHF.

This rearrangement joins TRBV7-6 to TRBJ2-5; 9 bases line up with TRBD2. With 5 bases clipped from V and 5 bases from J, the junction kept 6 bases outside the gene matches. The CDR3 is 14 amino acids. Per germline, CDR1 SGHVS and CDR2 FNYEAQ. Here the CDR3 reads CASSQLAGKETQYF. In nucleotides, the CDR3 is TGTGCCAGCAGCCAGCTAGCGGGAAAGGAGACCCAGTACTTC.

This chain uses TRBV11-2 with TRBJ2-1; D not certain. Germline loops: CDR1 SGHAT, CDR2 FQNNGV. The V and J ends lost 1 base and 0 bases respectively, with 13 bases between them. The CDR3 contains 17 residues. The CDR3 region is CASSLVFMESSYNEQFF. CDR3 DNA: TGTGCCAGCAGCTTAGTGTTTATGGAGAGCTCCTACAATGAGCAGTTCTTC.

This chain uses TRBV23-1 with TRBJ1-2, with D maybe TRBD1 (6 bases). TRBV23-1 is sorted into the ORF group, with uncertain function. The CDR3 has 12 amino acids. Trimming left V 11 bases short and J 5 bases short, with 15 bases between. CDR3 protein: CAENRAEYGYTF. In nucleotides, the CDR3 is TGCGCCGAAAACAGGGCGGAGTATGGCTACACCTTC.

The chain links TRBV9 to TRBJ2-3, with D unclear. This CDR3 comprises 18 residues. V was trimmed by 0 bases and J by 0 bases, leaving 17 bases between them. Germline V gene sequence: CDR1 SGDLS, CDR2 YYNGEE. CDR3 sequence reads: CASSVGGLAGPSTDTQYF. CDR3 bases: TGTGCCAGCAGCGTAGGTGGTTTGGCAGGCCCGAGCACAGATACGCAGTATTTT.

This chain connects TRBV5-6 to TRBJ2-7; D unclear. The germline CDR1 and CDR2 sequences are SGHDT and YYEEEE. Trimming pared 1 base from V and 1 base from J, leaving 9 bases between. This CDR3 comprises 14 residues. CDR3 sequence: CASSLMSNSYEQYF. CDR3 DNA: TGTGCCAGCAGCTTGATGTCCAATTCCTACGAGCAGTACTTC.

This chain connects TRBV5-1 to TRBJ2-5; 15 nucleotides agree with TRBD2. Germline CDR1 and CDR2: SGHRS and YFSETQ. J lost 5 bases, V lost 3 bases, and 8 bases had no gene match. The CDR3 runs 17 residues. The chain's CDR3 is CASSSGTSGRMRETQYF. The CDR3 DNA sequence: TGCGCCAGCAGCTCCGGGACTAGCGGGAGGATGCGGGAGACCCAGTACTTC.

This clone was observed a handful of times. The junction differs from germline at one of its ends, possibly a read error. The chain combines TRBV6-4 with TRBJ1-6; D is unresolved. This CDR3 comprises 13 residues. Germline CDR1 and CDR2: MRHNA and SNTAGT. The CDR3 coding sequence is TGTGCCAGCAGTGACTCCAATAATTCACCCCTCCACTTT. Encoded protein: CASSDSNNSPLHF.

CDR3 DNA sequence: TGTGCCAGCAGTTTGGATGCGGGAGTCGATACCGGGGAGCTGTTTTTT. It translates to CASSLDAGVDTGELFF. This chain links TRBV27 with TRBJ2-2, with 7 positions matching TRBD2. Germline V gene data show CDR1 as MNHEY and CDR2 as SMNVEV (reference sequence). The ends lost 3 bases at V and 5 bases at J; junction bases unmatched: 9. This CDR3 is built from 16 residues.

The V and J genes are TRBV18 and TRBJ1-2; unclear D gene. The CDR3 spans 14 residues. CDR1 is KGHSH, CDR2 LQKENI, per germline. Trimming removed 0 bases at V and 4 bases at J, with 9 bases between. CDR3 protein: CASSPPSGRYGYTF. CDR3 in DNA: TGTGCCAGCTCACCACCCTCCGGTCGCTATGGCTACACCTTC.

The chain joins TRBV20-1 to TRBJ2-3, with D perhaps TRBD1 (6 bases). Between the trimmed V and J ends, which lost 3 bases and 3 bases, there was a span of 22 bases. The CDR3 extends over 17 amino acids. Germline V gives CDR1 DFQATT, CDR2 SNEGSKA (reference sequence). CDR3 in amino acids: CSASKIPGDLGTDTQYF. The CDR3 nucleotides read TGCAGTGCTAGTAAGATACCAGGGGATTTGGGGACAGATACGCAGTATTTT.

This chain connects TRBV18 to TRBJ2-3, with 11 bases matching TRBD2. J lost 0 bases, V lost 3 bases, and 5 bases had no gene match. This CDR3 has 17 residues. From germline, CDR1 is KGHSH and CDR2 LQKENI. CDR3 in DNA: TGTGCCAGCTCACCCGGGACTAGCGGTTCTAGCACAGATACGCAGTATTTT. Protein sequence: CASSPGTSGSSTDTQYF.

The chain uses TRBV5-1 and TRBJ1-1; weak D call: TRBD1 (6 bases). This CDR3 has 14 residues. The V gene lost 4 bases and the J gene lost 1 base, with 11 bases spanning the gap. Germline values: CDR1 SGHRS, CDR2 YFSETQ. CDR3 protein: CASSPGHANTEAFF. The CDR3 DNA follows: TGCGCCAGCAGCCCGGGACACGCGAACACTGAAGCTTTCTTT.

CDR3 nucleotides: TGCGCCAGCAGCTTGGCCGGGACAGGGCGGTTAGAAGAAAAACTGTTTTTT. It translates to CASSLAGTGRLEEKLFF. The rearrangement joins TRBV5-1 to TRBJ1-4; 9 bases are a match to TRBD1. This CDR3 spans 17 amino acids. The germline V gene has CDR1 SGHRS and CDR2 YFSETQ. Trimming removed 0 bases from V and 8 bases from J; junction bases left unmatched: 11.

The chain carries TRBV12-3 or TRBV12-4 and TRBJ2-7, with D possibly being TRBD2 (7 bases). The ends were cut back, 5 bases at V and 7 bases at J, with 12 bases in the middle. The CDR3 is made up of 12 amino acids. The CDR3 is CASSMGGAEQYF. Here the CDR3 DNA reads TGTGCCAGCAGTATGGGGGGGGCAGAGCAGTACTTC.

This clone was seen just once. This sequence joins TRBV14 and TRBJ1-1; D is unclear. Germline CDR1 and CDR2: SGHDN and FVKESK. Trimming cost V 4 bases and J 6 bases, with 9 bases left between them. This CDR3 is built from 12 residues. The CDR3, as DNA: TGTGCCAGCAGCCGCGCGTATGCTGAAGCTTTCTTT. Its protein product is CASSRAYAEAFF.

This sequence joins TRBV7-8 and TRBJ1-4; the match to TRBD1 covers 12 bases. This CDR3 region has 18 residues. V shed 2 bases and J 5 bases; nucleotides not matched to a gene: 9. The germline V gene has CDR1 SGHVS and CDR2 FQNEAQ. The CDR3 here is CASSLRPGQGAANEKLFF. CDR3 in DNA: TGTGCCAGCAGCTTAAGACCGGGACAGGGGGCTGCAAATGAAAAACTGTTTTTT. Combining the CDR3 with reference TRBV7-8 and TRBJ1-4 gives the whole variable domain GAGVSQSPRYKVAKRGQDVALRCDPISGHVSLFWYQQALGQGPEFLTYFQNEAQLDKSGLPSDRFFAERPEGSVSTLKIQRTQQEDSAVYLCASSLRPGQGAANEKLFFGSGTQLSVL.

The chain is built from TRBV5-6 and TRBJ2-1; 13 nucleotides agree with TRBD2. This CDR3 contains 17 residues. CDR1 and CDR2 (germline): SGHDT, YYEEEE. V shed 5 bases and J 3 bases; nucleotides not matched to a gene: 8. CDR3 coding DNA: TGTGCCAGCAGTCTCAGGACTAGCGGGAGCGGCTACAATGAGCAGTTCTTC. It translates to CASSLRTSGSGYNEQFF.

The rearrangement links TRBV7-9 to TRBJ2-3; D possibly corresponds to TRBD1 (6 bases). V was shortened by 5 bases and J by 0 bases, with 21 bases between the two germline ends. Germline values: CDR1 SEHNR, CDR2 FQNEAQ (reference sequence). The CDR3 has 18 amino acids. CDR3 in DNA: TGTGCCAGCAGCCCTACATCCAGGGGTAGCGCGAGCACAGATACGCAGTATTTT. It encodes CASSPTSRGSASTDTQYF.

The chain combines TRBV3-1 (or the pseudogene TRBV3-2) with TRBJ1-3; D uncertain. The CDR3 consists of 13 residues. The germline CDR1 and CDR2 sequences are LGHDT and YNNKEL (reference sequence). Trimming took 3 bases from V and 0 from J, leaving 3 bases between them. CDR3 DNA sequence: TGTGCCAGCAGCCACGGCTCTGGAAACACCATATATTTT. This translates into CASSHGSGNTIYF.

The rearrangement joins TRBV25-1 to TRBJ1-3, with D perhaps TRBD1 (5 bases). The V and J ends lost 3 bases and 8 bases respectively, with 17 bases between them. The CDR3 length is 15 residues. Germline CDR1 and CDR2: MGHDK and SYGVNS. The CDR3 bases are TGTGCCAGCAGTGACATAGGGGCCGGCCGGGACACCATATATTTT. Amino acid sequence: CASSDIGAGRDTIYF.

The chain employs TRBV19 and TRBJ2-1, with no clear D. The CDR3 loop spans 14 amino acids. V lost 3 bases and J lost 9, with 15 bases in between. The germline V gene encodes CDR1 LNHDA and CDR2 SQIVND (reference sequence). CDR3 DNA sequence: TGTGCCAGTAGTATTGGAGCCCCTTCATCTGAGCAGTTCTTC. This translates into CASSIGAPSSEQFF.